A single TCR beta chain is shown here with its context. This clonotype was counted once. What antigen it recognizes has not been identified. No much larger clone exists at a distance of one base, and base qualities are not known. One read yields weak evidence. The record originates from a study of T-cell memory formation after mild COVID-19 listed by TCRdb under 2021. Notes on the research overall: TCR sequence clusters from the two donors were largely donor specific. T-cell clones expanding and contracting after mild COVID-19 in a couple of donors were tracked by longitudinal TCRalpha and TCRbeta repertoire sequencing. Two young, previously healthy adult volunteers made up the cohort, one male and one female.

Overall study results and their limits: SARS-CoV-2 specificity of the second-wave clones peaking on day 37 was not confirmed. Balanced CD4/CD8 phenotypes were observed for clones contracting from day 15 to 85, whereas a bias towards CD4+ was observed for a second wave of clones expanding from day 15 to 37. Contracting CD4+ clones appeared mostly in the CM and EM memory subsets, whereas CD8+ clones were enriched in EMRA. The study covered only a couple of mild cases, and larger cohorts including severe cases with pre-infection samples were considered necessary. Some responding clones were detected in pre-infection memory, suggesting pre-existing cross-reactive memory T cells joined the SARS-CoV-2 response.

Ficoll-Paque density gradient centrifugation was the method used to isolate PBMCs. The sample was run on an Illumina NovaSeq 6000. TCRalpha and TCRbeta cDNA libraries were built by 5'RACE with constant-segment primers, adding sample barcodes and unique molecular identifiers. Trizol reagent was used to extract RNA from every sample. Library amplification was performed in two PCR steps, and a second sample barcode and Illumina TruSeq adapters were introduced in the second step. Sequencing of the libraries was done on an Illumina NovaSeq, producing 2 x 150 bp paired-end reads. The study's processing was this. The reads were demultiplexed and collapsed into UMI-guided consensus sequences using migec v1.2.7. Using mixcr v2.1.11, UMI consensuses were aligned to TRA and TRB V and J templates and then assembled into clonotypes. Clonotypes were classified as expanded or contracted when called significant by both edgeR and NoisET, with noise models trained on biological replicates. edgeR calls used a false discovery rate-adjusted p below 0.01 and a log2 fold-change threshold of 1. As an exploratory analysis of dynamics, PCA with hierarchical clustering was applied to max-normalized trajectories of the 1000 most abundant clonotypes. The CD4 or CD8 phenotype of responding clones was assigned using the separately sequenced CD4+ and CD8+ repertoires. In-frame beta chains were kept once TCRdb had trimmed the public reads at Q25 with fastp and called clones with MiXCR. For every CDR3 protein sequence, its rows merge into one entry that carries the most common genes and DNA. These V and J calls derive from TCRdb rather than the authors' analysis. The sample includes around 62,000 distinct CDR3 sequences, with roughly 26% observed a single time. Roughly 47% of the sample is in the top ten clones.

This sequence was found in a young man who had mild COVID-19 (a few samples of this study predate the infection). The sample titles of this study are shuffled in the database, so cell type and time point are left out; the donor was told from shared clones. The sample taken for sequencing was PBMCs or a T cell subset sorted from them (not recorded which).

Read as DNA, the sequence is TGTGCCAGCAGCGTAGACAGCCAAGAGACCCAGTACTTC. Translated, it gives CASSVDSQETQYF. This receptor chain uses TRBV9 and TRBJ2-5, with the D gene call left open. The CDR3 sequence holds 13 residues, the cysteine and phenylalanine included. Left in the record is the CDR3 DNA by itself, 39 bases read in frame from the first base. V loses 0 bases of germline sequence and J loses 1 base, and the interval between the two ends is 4 bases. CDR1 and CDR2, per the germline V gene, are SGDLS and YYNGEE.